This entry is about one T cell receptor beta chain. Its cognate antigen is unknown. This entry is derived from a study of T cell responses to AZD1222 COVID-19 vaccine. Sequenced by immunoSEQ multiplex PCR; TCRdb stores in-frame clones only, minus some. The repertoire holds tens of thousands of clones, around 80% seen once, with 5% to 6.5% in the top ten. Trimming took 0 bases from V and 4 from J; bases not matched to a gene: 12. There are 18 residues in the CDR3. Germline CDR1 is SGHRS and CDR2 is YFSETQ. Study outcomes and limitations: Elevations in Spike-specific TCR breadth and depth followed administration of two AZD1222 doses. Regions 160-218 and 743-854 held dominance among vaccine-associated CD4 TCRs, which spanned spike. Regions left unmutated in variants are reportedly the target of nearly half of spike-specific TCRs.

The chain combines TRBV5-1 with TRBJ2-7; 11 positions match TRBD2. The TCR was taken from an adult in good health. The sequences come from peripheral blood, collected on day 0 of AZD1222 vaccination. The CDR3 DNA reads as TGCGCCAGCAGCTTGGAGCCGGGACTAGCGGCGGCAAGGTACGAGCAGTACTTC. Its protein product is CASSLEPGLAAARYEQYF.